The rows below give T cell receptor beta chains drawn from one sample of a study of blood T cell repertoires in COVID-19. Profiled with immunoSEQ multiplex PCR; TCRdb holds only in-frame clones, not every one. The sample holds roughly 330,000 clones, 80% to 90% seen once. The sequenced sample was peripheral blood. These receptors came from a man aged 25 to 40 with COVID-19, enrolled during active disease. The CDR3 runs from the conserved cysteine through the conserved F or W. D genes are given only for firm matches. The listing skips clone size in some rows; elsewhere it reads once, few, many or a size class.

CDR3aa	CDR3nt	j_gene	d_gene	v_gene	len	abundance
CATSRDSGGFSTDTQYF	TGTGCCACCAGCAGAGATAGCGGGGGGTTTAGCACAGATACGCAGTATTTT	TRBJ2-3	TRBD2	TRBV15	17	-
CASSSGQSSGNTIYF	TGTGCCAGCAGTTCCGGACAGAGCTCTGGAAACACCATATATTTT	TRBJ1-3	-	TRBV28	15	-
CASSSQPGWTEAFF	TGTGCCAGCAGTTCCCAGCCGGGGTGGACTGAAGCTTTCTTT	TRBJ1-1	-	TRBV11-2	14	-
CASSRAGGPADTQYF	TGTGCCAGTAGTAGGGCGGGAGGGCCAGCAGATACGCAGTATTTT	TRBJ2-3	TRBD2	TRBV19	15	-
CASSFAGAFLEAFF	TGCGCCAGCAGCTTTGCGGGGGCCTTTCTTGAAGCTTTCTTT	TRBJ1-1	-	TRBV5-1	14	-
CASISTSGRGTPYEQYF	TGTGCCAGCATCTCGACTAGCGGGAGGGGAACTCCCTACGAGCAGTACTTC	TRBJ2-7	TRBD2	TRBV28	17	-
CASSPRGQGLSGNTIYF	TGTGCCAGCAGCCCCAGGGGACAGGGTCTCTCTGGAAACACCATATATTTT	TRBJ1-3	TRBD1	TRBV28	17	-
CASRPTMINEQFF	TGTGCCAGCAGGCCTACGATGATCAATGAGCAGTTCTTC	TRBJ2-1	-	TRBV12-3/TRBV12-4	13	-
CASTTSGRGEQYF	TGTGCCAGCACGACTAGCGGGAGGGGCGAGCAGTACTTC	TRBJ2-7	TRBD2	TRBV18	13	-
CASSIVRQVGEKLFF	TGTGCCAGTAGTATAGTGAGACAGGTGGGAGAAAAACTGTTTTTT	TRBJ1-4	-	TRBV19	15	once
CASSLGTPYEQYF	TGTGCCAGCAGTTTGGGGACACCCTACGAGCAGTACTTC	TRBJ2-7	-	TRBV12-3/TRBV12-4	13	-
CASSPLDRVSTEAFF	TGTGCCAGCAGCCCTTTAGACAGGGTGAGCACTGAAGCTTTCTTT	TRBJ1-1	TRBD1	TRBV7-9	15	-
CASSSGPLTGPRRTDTQYF	TGTGCCAGCAGCTCGGGACCCCTGACAGGGCCCCGTCGCACAGATACGCAGTATTTT	TRBJ2-3	TRBD1	TRBV11-2	19	-
CASSPPGQPYNEQFF	TGTGCCAGCTCACCACCCGGACAGCCCTACAATGAGCAGTTCTTC	TRBJ2-1	-	TRBV18	15	-
CASSSSGQETQYF	TGTGCCAGCAGCTCCAGCGGCCAAGAGACCCAGTACTTC	TRBJ2-5	-	TRBV4-2	13	-
CASSPELAGVGEQFF	TGTGCCAGTAGCCCAGAACTAGCGGGAGTTGGTGAGCAGTTCTTC	TRBJ2-1	TRBD2	TRBV19	15	-
CASSHGVTGGNSYEQYF	TGTGCCAGCAGCCACGGGGTGACAGGGGGCAACTCCTACGAGCAGTACTTC	TRBJ2-7	TRBD1	TRBV4-2	17	-
CASSEGQGSNEQFF	TGTGCCAGCAGTGAGGGACAGGGGAGTAATGAGCAGTTCTTC	TRBJ2-1	TRBD1	TRBV6-6	14	-
CASSSLPRTDLYGYTF	TGCGCCAGCAGCTCCCTACCAAGGACAGACCTGTATGGCTACACCTTC	TRBJ1-2	-	TRBV4-1	16	-
CASSTQGNGYEQYF	TGTGCCAGCAGTACGCAGGGAAATGGGTACGAGCAGTACTTC	TRBJ2-7	-	TRBV6-2/TRBV6-3	14	-
CASTSTLPGQTRNTIYF	TGCGCCAGCACCTCGACACTGCCGGGACAGACAAGAAACACCATATATTTT	TRBJ1-3	TRBD1	TRBV4-3	17	-
CARATSGISYEQYF	TGTGCCCGCGCGACTAGCGGGATTTCCTACGAGCAGTACTTC	TRBJ2-7	TRBD2	TRBV30	14	-
CASSQPAAYGYTF	TGTGCCAGCAGCCAGCCGGCGGCTTATGGCTACACCTTC	TRBJ1-2	-	TRBV7-9	13	-
CASSEVSGADETQYF	TGTGCCAGCAGTGAGGTTTCAGGGGCGGACGAGACCCAGTACTTC	TRBJ2-5	-	TRBV2	15	many
CASSRLGQGTIF	TGTGCCAGCAGCCGCTTGGGACAGGGAACGATCTTC	TRBJ1-2	TRBD1	TRBV6-5	12	once
CASSFRSGTGNYEQYF	TGCGCCAGCAGCTTCCGTTCCGGGACAGGGAACTACGAGCAGTACTTC	TRBJ2-7	TRBD1	TRBV5-1	16	-
CSVDIPLRQGHGYTF	TGCAGCGTTGACATCCCTCTAAGACAGGGCCATGGCTACACCTTC	TRBJ1-2	TRBD1	TRBV29-1	15	-
CASSYLGTSGDRAFF	TGTGCCAGCAGTTACTTAGGGACTAGCGGTGATAGGGCGTTCTTC	TRBJ2-1	TRBD2	TRBV6-2/TRBV6-3	15	once